This is a list of T cell receptor beta chains from one sample in a study of cytomegalovirus exposure and HLA in healthy donors. TCRdb's copy holds only in-frame clones and misses some; the assay was immunoSEQ multiplex PCR. The top ten hold roughly 3.1% of the sample, which has roughly 140,000 clones, 64% seen once. The sample was PBMCs. The receptors here all came from a woman aged 30 to 39 in good health and CMV-seropositive. The conserved cysteine and the conserved F or W are not part of the CDR3 here. A D gene is named only where the DNA matches it firmly.

V gene: TRBV13; D gene: .; J gene: TRBJ2-7; CDR3 length: 12; CDR3 protein: ASSGTGGTYEQY
V gene: TRBV7-8; D gene: .; J gene: TRBJ2-5; CDR3 length: 11; CDR3 protein: ASSFQGAETQY
V gene: TRBV5-6; D gene: .; J gene: TRBJ1-2; CDR3 length: 12; CDR3 protein: ASSLGQPVYGYT
V gene: TRBV13; D gene: TRBD1; J gene: .; CDR3 length: 12; CDR3 protein: ASSIGQVTYEQY
V gene: TRBV19; D gene: .; J gene: TRBJ2-1; CDR3 length: 13; CDR3 protein: ASSIETSSYNEQF
V gene: TRBV10-3; D gene: TRBD1; J gene: TRBJ2-5; CDR3 length: 13; CDR3 protein: AISESKGAGETQY
V gene: TRBV10-3; D gene: TRBD1; J gene: TRBJ1-1; CDR3 length: 12; CDR3 protein: ATGPGQGDTEAF
V gene: TRBV11-2; D gene: .; J gene: TRBJ1-1; CDR3 length: 15; CDR3 protein: ASSLAWEALRNTEAF
V gene: TRBV7-8; D gene: .; J gene: TRBJ1-5; CDR3 length: 13; CDR3 protein: ASSLERSSNQPQH
V gene: TRBV5-6; D gene: TRBD1; J gene: TRBJ1-5; CDR3 length: 15; CDR3 protein: ASSLGGGQGHNQPQH
V gene: TRBV13; D gene: TRBD1; J gene: TRBJ1-1; CDR3 length: 13; CDR3 protein: ASSRTGGMNTEAF
V gene: TRBV7-7; D gene: .; J gene: TRBJ2-2; CDR3 length: 11; CDR3 protein: ASSSQLRGELF
V gene: TRBV9; D gene: TRBD1; J gene: TRBJ1-1; CDR3 length: 12; CDR3 protein: ASSPTGFNTEAF
V gene: TRBV9; D gene: TRBD2; J gene: TRBJ2-1; CDR3 length: 16; CDR3 protein: ASSPTTGLAVAYNEQF
V gene: TRBV4-1; D gene: .; J gene: TRBJ2-1; CDR3 length: 13; CDR3 protein: ASSLLGLGPNEQF
V gene: TRBV7-9; D gene: .; J gene: TRBJ2-7; CDR3 length: 8; CDR3 protein: ASSPGEQY
V gene: TRBV11-2; D gene: TRBD1; J gene: TRBJ1-2; CDR3 length: 14; CDR3 protein: ASSLDGNRGLYGYT
V gene: TRBV25-1; D gene: TRBD1; J gene: TRBJ2-7; CDR3 length: 14; CDR3 protein: ASSSTLGGQGSEQY
V gene: TRBV2; D gene: TRBD1; J gene: TRBJ1-5; CDR3 length: 11; CDR3 protein: ASSVDRVQPQH
V gene: TRBV29-1; D gene: TRBD2; J gene: TRBJ2-1; CDR3 length: 12; CDR3 protein: SAILADSYNEQF
V gene: TRBV4-1; D gene: .; J gene: TRBJ1-2; CDR3 length: 15; CDR3 protein: ASSQVGPRDRTGGYT
V gene: TRBV7-9; D gene: .; J gene: TRBJ2-1; CDR3 length: 12; CDR3 protein: ASSTQDLNEKQF
V gene: TRBV5-6; D gene: TRBD2; J gene: TRBJ2-7; CDR3 length: 13; CDR3 protein: ASSTGTSGSTKQY